The 2 T cell receptor beta chains presented below share a single source sample, sequenced in a study of blood T cell repertoires in COVID-19. Repertoires were generated with immunoSEQ multiplex PCR, while TCRdb's copy carries only in-frame clones and drops some. This table holds tens of thousands of clones, approximately 82% found once. Material for sequencing was peripheral blood. These receptors were taken from a woman older than 75 with active or convalescent COVID-19.

V and J are TRBV30 and TRBJ2-5, with D uncertain. The CDR3 has 13 residues. V was cut by 2 bases and J by 5 bases, with 12 bases left in between. The germline CDR1 and CDR2 sequences are GTSNPN and SVGIG (reference sequence). In DNA, the CDR3 is TGTGCCTGGAGTAGAGCTAGACTCGAGACCCAGTACTTC. Amino acids: CAWSRARLETQYF.

The chain joins TRBV12-3 or TRBV12-4 to TRBJ2-7, with 7 nucleotides matching TRBD1. The CDR3 is 13 amino acids. J was trimmed by 9 bases and V by 6 bases; bases with no gene match: 11. This chain's CDR3 is CASRFTRDSGQYF. The CDR3 DNA sequence: TGTGCCAGCAGGTTCACCCGGGACAGTGGGCAGTACTTC.